The clone carrying this TCR beta chain was seen more than once but under ten times. These data originate in a study of T-cell memory formation after mild COVID-19. The CDR3 sequence is 17 residues long. V was pared by 6 bases and J by 0 bases, with 7 bases of the junction left unmatched. The germline V gene encodes CDR1 MNHEY and CDR2 SMNVEV (reference sequence). Amplification by 5'RACE using constant-segment primers produced TCR alpha and TCR beta cDNA libraries that carried sample barcodes and UMIs. One entry per CDR3 protein results from TCRdb running MiXCR on the 5' RACE reads. In the table there are 140,000 to 150,000 distinct CDR3 sequences, around 27% of which are singletons.

The sequence derives from an adult woman who had mild COVID-19 (a few samples of this study predate the infection). Cell type and time point are not known. The chain couples TRBV27 to TRBJ2-6; 8 bases are a match to TRBD1. The sample taken for sequencing was PBMCs or a T cell subset sorted from them (not recorded which). CDR3 coding DNA: TGTGCCAGCAGCCCCGGACAGGGTACCTCTGGGGCCAACGTCCTGACTTTC. This encodes CASSPGQGTSGANVLTF.